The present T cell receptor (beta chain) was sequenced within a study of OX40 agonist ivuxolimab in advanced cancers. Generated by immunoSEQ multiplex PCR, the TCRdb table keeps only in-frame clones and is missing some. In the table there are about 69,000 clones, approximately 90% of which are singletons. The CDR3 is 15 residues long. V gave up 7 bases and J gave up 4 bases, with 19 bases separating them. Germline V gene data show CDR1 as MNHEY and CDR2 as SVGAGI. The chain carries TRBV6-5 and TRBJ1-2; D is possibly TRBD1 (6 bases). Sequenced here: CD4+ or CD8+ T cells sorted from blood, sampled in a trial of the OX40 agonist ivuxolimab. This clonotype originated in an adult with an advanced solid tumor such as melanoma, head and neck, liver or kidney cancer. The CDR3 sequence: CASIPRGGFGYGYTF. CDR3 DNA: TGTGCCAGCATCCCGAGGGGGGGGTTCGGCTATGGCTACACCTTC.